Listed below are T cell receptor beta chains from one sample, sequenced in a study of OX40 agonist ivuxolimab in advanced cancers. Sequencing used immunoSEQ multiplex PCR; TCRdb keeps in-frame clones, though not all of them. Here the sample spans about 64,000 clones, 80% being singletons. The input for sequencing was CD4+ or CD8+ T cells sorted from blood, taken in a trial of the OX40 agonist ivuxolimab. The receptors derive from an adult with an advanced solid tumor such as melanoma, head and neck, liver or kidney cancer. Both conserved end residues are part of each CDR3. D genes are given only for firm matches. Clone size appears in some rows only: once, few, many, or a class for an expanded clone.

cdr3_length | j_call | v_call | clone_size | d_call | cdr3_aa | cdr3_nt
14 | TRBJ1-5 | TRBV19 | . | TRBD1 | CASTEGQGLRPQHF | TGTGCCAGTACCGAGGGACAGGGCTTGCGGCCCCAGCATTTT
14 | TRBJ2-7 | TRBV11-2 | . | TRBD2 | CASSLVAGGYEQYF | TGTGCCAGCAGCTTAGTTGCGGGGGGTTACGAGCAGTACTTC
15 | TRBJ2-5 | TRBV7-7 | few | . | CASSLQARDGETQYF | TGTGCTAGCAGCTTACAAGCCAGGGATGGAGAGACCCAGTACTTC
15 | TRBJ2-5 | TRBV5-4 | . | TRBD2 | CASSPSGLAEETQYF | TGTGCCAGCAGTCCCTCGGGACTAGCGGAAGAGACCCAGTACTTC
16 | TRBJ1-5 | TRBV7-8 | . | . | CASSLGAGRANQPQHF | TGTGCCAGCAGCTTAGGTGCTGGGCGCGCTAATCAGCCCCAGCATTTT
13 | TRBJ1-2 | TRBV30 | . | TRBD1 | CAWSTGTGVGYTF | TGTGCCTGGAGTACCGGGACAGGGGTGGGCTACACCTTC
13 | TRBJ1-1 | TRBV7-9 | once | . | CASSFDLGTEAFF | TGTGCCAGCAGCTTCGATCTCGGTACTGAAGCTTTCTTT
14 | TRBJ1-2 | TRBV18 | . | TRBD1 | CASSPGQGAGGYTF | TGTGCCAGCTCACCCGGACAGGGGGCGGGAGGCTACACCTTC
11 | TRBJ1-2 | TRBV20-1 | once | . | CSARHRYGYTF | TGCAGTGCTCGACACAGATATGGCTACACCTTC
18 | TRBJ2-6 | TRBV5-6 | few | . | CASSLQGGSRSGANVLTF | TGTGCCAGCAGCTTGCAGGGGGGCAGTCGCTCTGGGGCCAACGTCCTGACTTTC
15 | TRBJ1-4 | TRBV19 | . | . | CASISWTATNEKLFF | TGTGCCAGTATATCCTGGACGGCAACTAATGAAAAACTGTTTTTT
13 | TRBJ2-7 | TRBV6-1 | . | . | CASSKQGGYEQYF | TGTGCCAGCAGTAAACAGGGCGGGTACGAGCAGTACTTC
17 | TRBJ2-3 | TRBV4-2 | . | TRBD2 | CASSQEAGGPLTDTQYF | TGTGCCAGCAGCCAAGAAGCGGGGGGCCCCCTGACAGATACGCAGTATTTT
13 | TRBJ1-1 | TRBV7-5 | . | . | CASESGQGGKAFF | TGTGCCAGCGAGTCCGGACAGGGAGGTAAAGCTTTCTTT
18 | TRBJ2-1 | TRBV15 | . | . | CATSTPRDPPSTYNEQFF | TGTGCCACCAGCACACCAAGGGACCCCCCGAGTACCTACAATGAGCAGTTCTTC
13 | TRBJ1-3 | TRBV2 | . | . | CASSEAASATIYF | TGTGCCAGCAGTGAAGCCGCATCTGCCACCATATATTTT
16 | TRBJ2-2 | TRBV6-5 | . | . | CASSYSARGSAGELFF | TGTGCCAGCAGTTACTCGGCCCGGGGGTCGGCCGGGGAGCTGTTTTTT
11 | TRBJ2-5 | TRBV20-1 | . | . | CSASSWETQYF | TGCAGTGCTAGCTCTTGGGAGACCCAGTACTTC
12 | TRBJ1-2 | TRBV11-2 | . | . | CASSLDPGGYTF | TGTGCCAGCAGCTTAGATCCGGGGGGCTACACCTTC
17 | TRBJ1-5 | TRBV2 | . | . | CASRGQLQVFSNQPQHF | TGTGCCAGCAGAGGACAGTTACAGGTATTCAGCAATCAGCCCCAGCATTTT
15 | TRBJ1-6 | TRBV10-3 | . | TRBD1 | CAISEFGTGASPLHF | TGTGCCATCAGTGAGTTTGGGACAGGGGCTTCACCCCTCCACTTT